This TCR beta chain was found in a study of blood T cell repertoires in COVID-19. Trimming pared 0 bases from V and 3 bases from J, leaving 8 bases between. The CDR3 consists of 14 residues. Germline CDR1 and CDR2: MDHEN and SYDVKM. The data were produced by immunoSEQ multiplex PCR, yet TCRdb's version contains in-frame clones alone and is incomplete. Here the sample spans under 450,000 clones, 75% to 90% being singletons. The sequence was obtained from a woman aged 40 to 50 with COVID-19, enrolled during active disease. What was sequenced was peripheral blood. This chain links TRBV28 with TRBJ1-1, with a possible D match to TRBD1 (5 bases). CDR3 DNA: TGTGCCAGCAGTTTATGGCGGGACCACACTGAAGCTTTCTTT. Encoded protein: CASSLWRDHTEAFF.